This T cell receptor beta chain was sequenced for a study of cytomegalovirus exposure and HLA in healthy donors. Researchers ran the PCR with 60 Vbeta and 13 Jbeta primers. The table came from immunoSEQ multiplex PCR; TCRdb's copy has only in-frame clones and leaves some out. The repertoire includes 150,000 to 180,000 clones, about 83% of them detected once, and over 3% sits in the top ten. Donors consisted of healthy bone marrow donors. This CDR3 spans 12 amino acids. V was shortened by 2 bases and J by 11 bases, with 12 bases between the two germline ends. The V gene's germline CDR1 is GTSNPN and CDR2 SVGIG (reference sequence). In the case of this clone: Its cognate antigen is unknown.

Points from the study as a whole: Cytomegalovirus association was listed for under 200 TCR beta chains. The analysis excluded some indistinguishable V segments, including TRBV6-2 and TRBV6-3.

J is TRBJ1-4 and V is TRBV30; D unclear. The origin of this receptor is a woman in her 40s in good health and CMV-seronegative. Source material: PBMCs. The CDR3 reads CAWSTVVRKLFF. In DNA form, the CDR3 reads TGTGCCTGGAGTACAGTCGTTAGGAAACTGTTTTTT.